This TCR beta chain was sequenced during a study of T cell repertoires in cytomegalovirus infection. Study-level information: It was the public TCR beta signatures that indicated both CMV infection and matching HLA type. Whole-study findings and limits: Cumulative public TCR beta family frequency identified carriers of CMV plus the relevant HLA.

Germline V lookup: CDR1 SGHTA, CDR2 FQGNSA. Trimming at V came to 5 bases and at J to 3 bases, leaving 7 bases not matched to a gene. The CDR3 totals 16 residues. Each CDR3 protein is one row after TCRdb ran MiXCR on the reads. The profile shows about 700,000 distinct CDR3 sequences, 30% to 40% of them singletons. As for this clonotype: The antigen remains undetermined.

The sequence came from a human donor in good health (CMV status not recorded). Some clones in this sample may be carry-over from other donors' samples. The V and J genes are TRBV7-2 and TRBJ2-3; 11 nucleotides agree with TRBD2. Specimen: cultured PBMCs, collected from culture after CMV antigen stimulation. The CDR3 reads CASSALAGAMTDTQYF. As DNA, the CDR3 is TGTGCCAGCAGCGCACTAGCGGGGGCTATGACAGATACGCAGTATTTT.